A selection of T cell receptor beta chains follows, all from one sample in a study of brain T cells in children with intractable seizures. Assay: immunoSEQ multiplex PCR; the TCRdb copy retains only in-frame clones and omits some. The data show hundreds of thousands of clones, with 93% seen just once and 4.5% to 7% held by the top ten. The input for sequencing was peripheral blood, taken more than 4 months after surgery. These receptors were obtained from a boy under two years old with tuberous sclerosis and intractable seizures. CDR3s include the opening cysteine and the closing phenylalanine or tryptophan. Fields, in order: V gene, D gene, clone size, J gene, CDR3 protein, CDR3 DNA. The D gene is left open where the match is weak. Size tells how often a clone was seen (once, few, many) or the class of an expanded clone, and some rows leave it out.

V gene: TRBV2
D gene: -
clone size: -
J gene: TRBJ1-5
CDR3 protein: CASSFGEFRNQPQHF
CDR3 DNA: TGTGCCAGCAGCTTTGGAGAGTTCCGCAATCAGCCCCAGCATTTT

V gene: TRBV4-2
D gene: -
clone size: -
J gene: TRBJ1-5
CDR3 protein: CASSQEGANNQPQHF
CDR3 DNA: TGTGCCAGCAGCCAGGAAGGGGCGAACAATCAGCCCCAGCATTTT

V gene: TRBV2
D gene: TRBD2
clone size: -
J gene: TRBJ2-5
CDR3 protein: CASTGLAGGARETQYF
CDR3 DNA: TGTGCCAGCACGGGACTAGCGGGAGGCGCACGGGAGACCCAGTACTTC

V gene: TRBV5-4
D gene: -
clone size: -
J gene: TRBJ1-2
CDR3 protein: CASSLPSAKANYGYTF
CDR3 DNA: TGTGCCAGCAGCTTGCCGTCAGCGAAAGCTAACTATGGCTACACCTTC

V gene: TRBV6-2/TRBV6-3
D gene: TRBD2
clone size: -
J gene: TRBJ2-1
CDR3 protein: CASSYLAGWNEQFF
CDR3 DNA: TGTGCCAGCAGTTATCTAGCGGGGTGGAATGAGCAGTTCTTC

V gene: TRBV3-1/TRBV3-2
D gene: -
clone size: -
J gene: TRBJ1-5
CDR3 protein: CASSQGLAGNQPQHF
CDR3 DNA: TGTGCCAGCAGCCAAGGCTTGGCTGGCAATCAGCCCCAGCATTTT

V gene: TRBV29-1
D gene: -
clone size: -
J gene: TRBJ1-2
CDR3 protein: CSVYSRFLEGYTF
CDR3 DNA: TGCAGCGTTTACTCCAGGTTCCTAGAGGGCTACACCTTC

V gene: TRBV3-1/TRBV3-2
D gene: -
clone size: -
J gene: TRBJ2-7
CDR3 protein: CASSLAEEPREQYF
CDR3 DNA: TGTGCCAGCAGCCTAGCGGAGGAGCCTAGAGAGCAGTACTTC

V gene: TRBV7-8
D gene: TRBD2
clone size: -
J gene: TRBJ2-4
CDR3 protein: CASSSNSGRARNIQYF
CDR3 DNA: TGTGCCAGCAGCTCGAATAGCGGGAGGGCCCGGAACATTCAGTACTTC

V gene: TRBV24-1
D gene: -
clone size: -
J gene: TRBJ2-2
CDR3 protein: CATEGDTSVGELFF
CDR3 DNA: TGTGCCACCGAGGGGGACACTTCCGTCGGGGAGCTGTTTTTT

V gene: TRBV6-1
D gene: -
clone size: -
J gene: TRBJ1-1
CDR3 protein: CASSEIGGRTEAFF
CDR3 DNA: TGTGCCAGCAGTGAAATAGGGGGGCGAACTGAAGCTTTCTTT

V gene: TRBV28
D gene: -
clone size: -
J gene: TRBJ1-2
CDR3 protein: CASSLDQATYGYTF
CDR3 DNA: TGTGCCAGCAGTTTGGACCAGGCCACCTATGGCTACACCTTC

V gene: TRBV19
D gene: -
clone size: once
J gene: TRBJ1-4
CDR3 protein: CASSRGIATNEKLFF
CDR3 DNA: TGTGCCAGTTCAAGGGGCATTGCAACTAATGAAAAACTGTTTTTT

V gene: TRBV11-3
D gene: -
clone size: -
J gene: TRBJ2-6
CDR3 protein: CASSLVTVTGANVLTF
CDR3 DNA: TGTGCCAGCAGCTTAGTCACAGTCACTGGGGCCAACGTCCTGACTTTC

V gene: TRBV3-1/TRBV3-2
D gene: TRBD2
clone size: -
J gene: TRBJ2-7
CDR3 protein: CASSPLGLAGGNEQYF
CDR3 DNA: TGTGCCAGCAGCCCCCTGGGACTAGCGGGGGGGAACGAGCAGTACTTC

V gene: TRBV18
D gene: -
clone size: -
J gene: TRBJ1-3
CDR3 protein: CASSPTAESFHGENTIYF
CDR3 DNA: TGTGCCAGCTCACCGACAGCTGAGAGCTTCCACGGGGAGAACACCATATATTTT

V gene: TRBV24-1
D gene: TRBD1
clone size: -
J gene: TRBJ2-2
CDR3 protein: CATSDTRPGTVAGELFF
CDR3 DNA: TGTGCCACCAGTGATACGCGCCCCGGGACAGTCGCCGGGGAGCTGTTTTTT

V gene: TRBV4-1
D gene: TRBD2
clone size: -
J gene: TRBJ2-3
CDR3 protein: CASSQETSGRWDTQYF
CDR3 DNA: TGCGCCAGCAGCCAGGAGACTAGCGGGAGATGGGATACGCAGTATTTT

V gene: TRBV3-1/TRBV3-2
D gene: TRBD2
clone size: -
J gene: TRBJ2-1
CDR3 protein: CASSRGGRLGEQFF
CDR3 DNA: TGTGCCAGCAGCCGAGGCGGGAGGTTGGGTGAGCAGTTCTTC

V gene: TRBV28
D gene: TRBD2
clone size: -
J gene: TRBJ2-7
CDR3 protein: CASSYVSGAPSGYEQYF
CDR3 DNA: TGTGCCAGCAGTTACGTGAGCGGGGCACCCTCGGGGTACGAGCAGTACTTC

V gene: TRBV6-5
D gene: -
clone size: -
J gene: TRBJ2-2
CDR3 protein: CASSYDRDANTGELFF
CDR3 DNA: TGTGCCAGCAGTTACGACCGGGACGCAAACACCGGGGAGCTGTTTTTT

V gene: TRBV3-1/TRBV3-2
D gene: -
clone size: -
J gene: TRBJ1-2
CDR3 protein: CASSQSTGGGYTF
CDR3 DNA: TGTGCCAGCAGCCAGTCAACAGGAGGCGGCTACACCTTC

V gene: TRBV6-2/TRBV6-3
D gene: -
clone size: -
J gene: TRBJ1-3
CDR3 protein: CASSPQGLASGNTIYF
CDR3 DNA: TGTGCCAGCAGCCCCCAGGGTCTAGCCTCTGGAAACACCATATATTTT

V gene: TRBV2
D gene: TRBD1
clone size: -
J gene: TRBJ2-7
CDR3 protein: CASSDPGQGMYEQYF
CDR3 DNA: TGTGCCAGCAGTGACCCGGGACAGGGAATGTACGAGCAGTACTTC

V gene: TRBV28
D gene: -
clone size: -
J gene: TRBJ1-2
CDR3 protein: CASSFPWGNGGYTF
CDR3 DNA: TGTGCCAGCAGTTTTCCCTGGGGGAACGGTGGCTACACCTTC

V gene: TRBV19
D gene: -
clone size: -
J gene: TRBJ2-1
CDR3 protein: CASSKSTRSNEQFF
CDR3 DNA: TGTGCCAGTAGTAAATCGACTAGAAGCAATGAGCAGTTCTTC

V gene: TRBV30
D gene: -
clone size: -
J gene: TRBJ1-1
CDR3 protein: CAWNVLREAEAFF
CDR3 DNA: TGTGCCTGGAATGTACTGAGGGAGGCTGAAGCTTTCTTT

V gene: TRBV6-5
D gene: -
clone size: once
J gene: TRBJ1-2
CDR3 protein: CASSYSKRGGYTF
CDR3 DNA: TGTGCCAGCAGTTACTCGAAAAGGGGGGGCTACACCTTC

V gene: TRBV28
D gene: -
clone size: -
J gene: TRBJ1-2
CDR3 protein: CASSWEIMGYTF
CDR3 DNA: TGTGCCAGCAGTTGGGAGATAATGGGCTACACCTTC

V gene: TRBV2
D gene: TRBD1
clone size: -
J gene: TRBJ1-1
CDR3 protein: CATYRGRLTEAFF
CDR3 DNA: TGTGCCACTTACAGGGGGCGGCTCACTGAAGCTTTCTTT

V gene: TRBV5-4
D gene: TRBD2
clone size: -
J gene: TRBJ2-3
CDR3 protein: CASGGSGGPTDTQYF
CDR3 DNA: TGTGCCAGCGGAGGTAGCGGGGGACCCACAGATACGCAGTATTTT

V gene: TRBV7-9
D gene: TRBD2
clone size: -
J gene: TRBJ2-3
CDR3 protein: CASSLSASGGTDTQYF
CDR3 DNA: TGTGCCAGCAGCTTATCGGCTAGCGGGGGCACAGATACGCAGTATTTT

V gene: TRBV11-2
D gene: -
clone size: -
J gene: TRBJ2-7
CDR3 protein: CASSLDGLGEQYF
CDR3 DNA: TGTGCCAGCAGCTTAGATGGGTTGGGCGAGCAGTACTTC

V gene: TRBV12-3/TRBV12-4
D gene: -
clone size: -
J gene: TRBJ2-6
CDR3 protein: CASSLFGANVLTF
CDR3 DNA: TGTGCCAGCAGTTTGTTCGGGGCCAACGTCCTGACTTTC

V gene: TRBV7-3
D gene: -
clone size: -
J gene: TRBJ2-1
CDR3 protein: CASSWEPGNEQFF
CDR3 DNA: TGTGCCAGCAGCTGGGAGCCGGGCAATGAGCAGTTCTTC

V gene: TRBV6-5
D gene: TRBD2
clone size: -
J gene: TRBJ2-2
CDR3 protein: CASSYDPGLPGELFF
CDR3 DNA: TGTGCCAGCAGTTATGACCCGGGACTACCCGGGGAGCTGTTTTTT

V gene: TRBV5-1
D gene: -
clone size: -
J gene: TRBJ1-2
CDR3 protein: CASSLVGGSGTF
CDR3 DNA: TGCGCCAGCAGCTTGGTTGGTGGTAGTGGCACCTTC

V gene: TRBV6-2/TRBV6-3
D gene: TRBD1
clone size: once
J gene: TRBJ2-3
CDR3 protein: CASSPGQVADTQYF
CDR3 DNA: TGTGCCAGCAGCCCCGGACAGGTTGCAGATACGCAGTATTTT

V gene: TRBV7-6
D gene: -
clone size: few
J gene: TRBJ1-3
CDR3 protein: CASSLAYKTIGNTIYF
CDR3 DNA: TGTGCCAGCAGCTTAGCGTATAAGACAATCGGAAACACCATATATTTT

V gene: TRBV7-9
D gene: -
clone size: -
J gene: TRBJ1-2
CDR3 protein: CASSLSRAGADYGYTF
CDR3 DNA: TGTGCCAGCAGCTTATCCCGAGCAGGGGCTGACTATGGCTACACCTTC

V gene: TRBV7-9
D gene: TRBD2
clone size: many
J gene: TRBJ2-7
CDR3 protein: CASALTSGSSYEQYF
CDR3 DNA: TGTGCCAGCGCCCTAACTAGCGGGAGCTCCTACGAGCAGTACTTC

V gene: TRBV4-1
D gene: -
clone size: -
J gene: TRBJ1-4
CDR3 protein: CASSQRTYATNEKLFF
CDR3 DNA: TGCGCCAGCAGCCAAAGGACTTATGCAACTAATGAAAAACTGTTTTTT

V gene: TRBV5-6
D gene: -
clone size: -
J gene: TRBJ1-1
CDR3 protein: CASSLTANTEAFF
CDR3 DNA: TGTGCCAGCAGCTTAACAGCGAACACTGAAGCTTTCTTT

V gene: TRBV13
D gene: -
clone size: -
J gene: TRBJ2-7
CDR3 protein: CASSPPRHYEQYF
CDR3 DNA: TGTGCCAGCAGCCCCCCTCGGCACTACGAGCAGTACTTC

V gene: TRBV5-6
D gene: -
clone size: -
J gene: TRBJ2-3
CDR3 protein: CASSSDLSTGAQYF
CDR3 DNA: TGTGCCAGCAGCTCGGACCTTTCCACCGGTGCGCAGTATTTT

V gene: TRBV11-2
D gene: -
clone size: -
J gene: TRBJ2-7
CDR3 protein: CASSFGPGSYEQYF
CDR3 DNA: TGTGCCAGCAGCTTCGGACCGGGCTCCTACGAGCAGTACTTC

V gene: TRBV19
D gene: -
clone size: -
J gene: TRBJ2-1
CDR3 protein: CASSMTAMYNEQFF
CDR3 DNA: TGTGCCAGTAGTATGACAGCGATGTACAATGAGCAGTTCTTC

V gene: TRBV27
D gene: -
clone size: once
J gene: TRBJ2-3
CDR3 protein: CASSLMDGDTQYF
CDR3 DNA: TGTGCCAGCAGTTTAATGGACGGAGATACGCAGTATTTT

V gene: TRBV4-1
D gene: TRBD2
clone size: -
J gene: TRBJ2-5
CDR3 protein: CASSQEASGGAETQYF
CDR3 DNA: TGCGCCAGCAGCCAAGAGGCCAGCGGGGGGGCGGAGACCCAGTACTTC

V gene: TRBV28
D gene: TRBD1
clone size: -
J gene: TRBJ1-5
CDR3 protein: CASSTGTDYQPQHF
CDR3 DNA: TGTGCCAGCAGCACCGGGACAGACTATCAGCCCCAGCATTTT

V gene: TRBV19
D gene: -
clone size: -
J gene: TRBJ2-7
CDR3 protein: CASSIASTGYEQYF
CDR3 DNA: TGTGCCAGTAGTATAGCTTCGACAGGCTACGAGCAGTACTTC

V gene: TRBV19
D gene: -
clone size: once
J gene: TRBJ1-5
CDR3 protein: CASSMDSYSNQPQHF
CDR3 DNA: TGTGCCAGTAGTATGGACAGCTATAGCAATCAGCCCCAGCATTTT

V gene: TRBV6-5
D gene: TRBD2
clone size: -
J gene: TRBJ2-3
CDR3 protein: CASTRAGAQDTQYF
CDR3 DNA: TGTGCCAGCACCAGAGCGGGGGCACAAGATACGCAGTATTTT

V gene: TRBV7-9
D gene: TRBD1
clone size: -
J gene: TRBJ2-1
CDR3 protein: CASSQRTGNEQFF
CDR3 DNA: TGTGCCAGCAGCCAACGGACAGGGAATGAGCAGTTCTTC

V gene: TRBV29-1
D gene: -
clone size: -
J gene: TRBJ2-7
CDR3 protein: CSVAPRRTSLYEQYF
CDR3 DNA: TGCAGCGTTGCGCCCCGAAGGACAAGCCTCTACGAGCAGTACTTC

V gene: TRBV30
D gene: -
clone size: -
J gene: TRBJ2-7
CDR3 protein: CAWSVGQGRGYEQYF
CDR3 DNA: TGTGCCTGGAGTGTAGGCCAGGGTCGAGGCTACGAGCAGTACTTC

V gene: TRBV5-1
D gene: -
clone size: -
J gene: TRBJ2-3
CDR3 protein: CASSSVKGTDTQYF
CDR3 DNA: TGCGCCAGCAGCTCCGTCAAAGGCACAGATACGCAGTATTTT

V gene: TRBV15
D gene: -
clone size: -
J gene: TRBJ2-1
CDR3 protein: CATSRDIGPGNEQFF
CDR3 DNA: TGTGCCACCAGCAGAGATATTGGACCGGGTAATGAGCAGTTCTTC

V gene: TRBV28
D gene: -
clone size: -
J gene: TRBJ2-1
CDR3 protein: CASSLFREQFF
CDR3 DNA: TGTGCCAGCAGCCTATTTAGAGAGCAGTTCTTC